The 32 T cell receptor beta chains listed next were all sequenced from one sample in a study of immune cell composition in non-small cell lung cancer. Some clones are missing from TCRdb's copy, which holds only in-frame ones; the method was immunoSEQ multiplex PCR. The data contain about 6,700 clones, 60% to 75% of them seen just once; the ten biggest clones take up around 4.5%. Input material: lung tumor tissue. These receptors were taken from a human donor with non-small cell lung cancer.

The chain combines TRBV6-6 with TRBJ2-3, with TRBD2 matching over 7 bases. The CDR3 is made up of 15 amino acids. V gave up 7 bases and J gave up 0 bases; unmatched junction bases: 7. CDR1 and CDR2 (germline): MNHNY, SVGAGI (reference sequence). In nucleotides, the CDR3 is TGTGCCAGCACCGAGTGGCGGGGGAGCACAGATACGCAGTATTTT. It encodes CASTEWRGSTDTQYF.

This clone showed up just a few times. The V and J genes are TRBV7-2 and TRBJ2-1; D is possibly TRBD1 (6 bases). This CDR3 has 12 amino acids. V lost 6 bases and J 6 bases, leaving 9 bases between the germline ends. Germline V gene sequence: CDR1 SGHTA, CDR2 FQGNSA. CDR3 sequence: CASSSQGNEQFF. CDR3 DNA: TGTGCCAGCAGTTCACAGGGCAATGAGCAGTTCTTC.

This sequence joins TRBV10-1 and TRBJ1-3; the D is unclear. The CDR3 covers 16 residues. Germline V gene sequence: CDR1 WNHNN, CDR2 SYGVQD (reference sequence). V was clipped by 10 bases and J by 0 bases, with 19 bases between them. CDR3 in amino acids: CAISFNHERSGNTIYF. CDR3 sequence (DNA): TGCGCCATCTCTTTTAATCACGAGCGCTCTGGAAACACCATATATTTT.

The J gene is TRBJ2-3, the V gene TRBV5-1, with 9 positions matching TRBD2. Looked up from germline, CDR1 is SGHRS and CDR2 is YFSETQ. The V and J ends lost 0 bases and 1 base, in that order; junction bases with no gene match: 9. This CDR3 comprises 18 residues. CDR3 in DNA: TGCGCCAGCAGCTTGGTGCCTAGCGGGAATCCTGGCACAGATACGCAGTATTTT. It yields the protein CASSLVPSGNPGTDTQYF.

The chain links TRBV6-5 to TRBJ1-1; D remains unclear. This CDR3 comprises 13 residues. The germline V and J ends were trimmed by 5 bases and 5 bases, with 12 bases remaining between them. In germline, CDR1 is MNHEY, CDR2 SVGAGI. The CDR3 sequence is CASSAQVKTEAFF. As DNA, the CDR3 is TGTGCCAGCAGTGCACAAGTTAAAACTGAAGCTTTCTTT.

The V call is TRBV29-1, the J call TRBJ1-1; 12 bases match TRBD1. This CDR3 comprises 15 residues. V lost 7 bases to trimming and J lost 1 base; unmatched junction nucleotides: 7. CDR1 is SQVTM and CDR2 is ANQGSEA in the germline V gene. The CDR3 protein is CSALGTGGPNTEAFF. The CDR3 DNA sequence: TGCAGCGCTCTCGGGACAGGGGGCCCGAACACTGAAGCTTTCTTT. The whole variable domain, remainder taken from reference TRBV29-1 and TRBJ1-1, is SAVISQKPSRDICQRGTSLTIQCQVDSQVTMMFWYRQQPGQSLTLIATANQGSEATYESGFVIDKFPISRPNLTFSTLTVSNMSPEDSSIYLCSALGTGGPNTEAFFGQGTRLTVV.

The chain uses TRBV5-1 and TRBJ2-5; D call uncertain. In germline, CDR1 is SGHRS, CDR2 YFSETQ. This CDR3 is 12 amino acids long. Trimming left V 4 bases short and J 0 bases short, with 4 bases between. The CDR3 reads CASSANQETQYF. In DNA, the CDR3 is TGCGCCAGCAGCGCGAACCAAGAGACCCAGTACTTC.

This clone is labeled medium-sized (0.01 to 0.1%). Other DNA sequences from this sample encode an identical CDR3 as well. This chain connects TRBV15 to TRBJ1-2; D might be TRBD1 (5 bases). V was pared by 0 bases and J by 6 bases, with 8 bases between. Germline V lookup: CDR1 LNHNV, CDR2 YYDKDF (reference sequence). The CDR3 sequence is 13 residues long. The CDR3 protein is CATSREEGDGYTF. The CDR3 bases are TGTGCCACCAGCAGAGAGGAAGGGGATGGCTACACCTTC.

By share of the sample, this clone is medium-sized (0.01 to 0.1%). This chain uses TRBV19 with TRBJ1-5; D is perhaps TRBD1 (6 bases). With 7 bases removed from V and 7 bases from J, the gap between germline ends came to 14 bases. The germline V gene encodes CDR1 LNHDA and CDR2 SQIVND (reference sequence). The CDR3 runs 13 residues. The CDR3 protein is CASNEGVGQPQHF. CDR3 DNA: TGTGCCAGTAATGAGGGGGTAGGCCAGCCCCAGCATTTT. Full variable domain (missing parts from reference TRBV19 and TRBJ1-5): DGGITQSPKYLFRKEGQNVTLSCEQNLNHDAMYWYRQDPGQGLRLIYYSQIVNDFQKGDIAEGYSVSREKKESFPLTVTSAQKNPTAFYLCASNEGVGQPQHFGDGTRLSIL.

The chain has TRBV5-1 and TRBJ1-1; D unresolved. This CDR3 region has 14 residues. Germline V gives CDR1 SGHRS, CDR2 YFSETQ. Trimming took off 1 base at V and 3 bases at J, with 10 bases between the two ends. The CDR3 spells CASSLIIGDTEAFF. The CDR3, as DNA: TGCGCCAGCAGCTTGATAATCGGAGACACTGAAGCTTTCTTT.

The chain employs TRBV28 and TRBJ1-1, with TRBD1 as a possible D gene (6 bases). Germline V gene data show CDR1 as MDHEN and CDR2 as SYDVKM. This CDR3 is 15 amino acids long. Trimming took off 2 bases at V and 2 bases at J, with 12 bases between the two ends. The DNA for the CDR3 is TGTGCCAGCAGTTTAAAAGGCAGGGGAAACACTGAAGCTTTCTTT. This translates into CASSLKGRGNTEAFF. Full variable domain (missing parts from reference TRBV28 and TRBJ1-1): DVKVTQSSRYLVKRTGEKVFLECVQDMDHENMFWYRQDPGLGLRLIYFSYDVKMKEKGDIPEGYSVSREKKERFSLILESASTNQTSMYLCASSLKGRGNTEAFFGQGTRLTVV.

The chain combines TRBV5-1 with TRBJ1-2; D remains ambiguous. Germline CDR1 and CDR2: SGHRS and YFSETQ. CDR3 size: 15 residues. V was shortened by 1 base and J by 4 bases, with 14 bases between the two germline ends. The CDR3 bases are TGCGCCAGCAGCTTGACGGGTCAAGAGGGCTATGGCTACACCTTC. Translation: CASSLTGQEGYGYTF.

There are a few counts of this clone. The J gene is TRBJ2-7, the V gene TRBV6-5, with TRBD2 as a possible D gene (5 bases). Germline V gene data show CDR1 as MNHEY and CDR2 as SVGAGI. Trimming shortened V by 6 bases and J by 0 bases, and 6 bases separated the two germline ends. The CDR3 runs 12 residues. The CDR3 nucleotides are TGTGCCAGCAGGGGGAGCTCCTACGAGCAGTACTTC. Translating it yields CASRGSSYEQYF.

This clone was recorded a few times. The chain combines TRBV5-4 with TRBJ2-7; 8 bases match TRBD1. The CDR3 sequence is 14 residues long. Germline CDR1 reads SGHNT; CDR2 reads YYREEE (reference sequence). Trimming cost V 5 bases and J 3 bases; bases outside gene matches: 7. In nucleotides, the CDR3 is TGTGCCAGCAGGAACAGGGGGACCAGCTACGAGCAGTACTTC. It encodes CASRNRGTSYEQYF.

In this sample, this clone turned up a few times. The chain uses TRBV28 and TRBJ1-6; weak D call: TRBD1 (6 bases). Looked up from germline, CDR1 is MDHEN and CDR2 is SYDVKM. Trimming took off 2 bases at V and 12 bases at J, with 20 bases between the two ends. CDR3 length: 16 amino acids. The chain's CDR3 is CASSLHRDTPVVPLHF. The CDR3 DNA reads TGTGCCAGCAGTTTACACCGGGACACCCCAGTGGTACCCCTCCACTTT.

The rearrangement joins TRBV5-6 to TRBJ1-2; maybe TRBD1 (5 bases). Germline CDR1 SGHDT, CDR2 YYEEEE. Trimming stripped 4 bases from V and 1 base from J, with 26 bases between. The CDR3 extends over 19 amino acids. CDR3 region: CASSPGGGFAGISNYGYTF. The CDR3 DNA reads as TGTGCCAGCAGCCCGGGGGGGGGATTCGCAGGGATAAGTAACTATGGCTACACCTTC. The complete variable domain, with remaining parts taken from reference TRBV5-6 and TRBJ1-2, reads DAGVTQSPTHLIKTRGQQVTLRCSPKSGHDTVSWYQQALGQGPQFIFQYYEEEERQRGNFPDRFSGHQFPNYSSELNVNALLLGDSALYLCASSPGGGFAGISNYGYTFGSGTRLTVV.

This chain joins TRBV19 and TRBJ1-5, with D tentatively TRBD1 (6 bases). V was clipped by 9 bases and J by 5 bases, with 14 bases between them. Germline V CDR1 and CDR2: LNHDA, SQIVND (reference sequence). The CDR3 has 13 residues. The CDR3 reads CASRPAGDQPQHF. As DNA, the CDR3 is TGTGCCAGCCGTCCAGCAGGGGATCAGCCCCAGCATTTT.

This clone was observed a few times. The V gene is TRBV5-4, the J gene TRBJ2-2; possible D gene TRBD1, 6 bases. CDR3 length: 16 residues. The germline V and J ends were trimmed by 4 bases and 0 bases, with 13 bases remaining between them. Per germline, CDR1 SGHNT and CDR2 YYREEE (reference sequence). The CDR3 sequence: CASSRSGTTNTGELFF. For the CDR3, the DNA is TGTGCCAGCAGCCGGTCCGGGACAACGAACACCGGGGAGCTGTTTTTT.

The J gene is TRBJ2-5, the V gene TRBV7-2; D gene ambiguous. The CDR3 runs to 13 residues. The V and J ends lost 5 bases and 5 bases respectively, with 12 bases between them. CDR1 SGHTA and CDR2 FQGNSA come from the germline V gene. The CDR3 nucleotides are TGTGCCAGCAGCCACCAATACGGTGAGACCCAGTACTTC. Translated, it gives CASSHQYGETQYF.

The chain carries TRBV11-2 and TRBJ2-7, with D uncertain. Trimming cost V 5 bases and J 0 bases, with 14 bases left between them. Germline assignment: CDR1 SGHAT and CDR2 FQNNGV. The CDR3 has 15 amino acids. DNA for the CDR3: TGTGCCAGCAGCCCCCTACGTCTGAGCTCCTACGAGCAGTACTTC. Its protein is CASSPLRLSSYEQYF.

This chain joins TRBV11-2 and TRBJ1-5; a weak D match, TRBD1 (5 bases). V lost 2 bases and J 6 bases, leaving 23 bases between the germline ends. Germline loops: CDR1 SGHAT, CDR2 FQNNGV. The length of the CDR3 is 18 residues. CDR3 sequence: CASSLSGDSENRRQPQHF. Written as DNA, the CDR3 is TGTGCCAGCAGCTTAAGTGGGGACTCCGAAAATAGGCGTCAGCCCCAGCATTTT.

V and J are TRBV2 and TRBJ2-7; TRBD1 might be the D (6 bases). From germline, CDR1 is SNHLY and CDR2 FYNNEI. CDR3 length equals 14 residues. V was trimmed by 2 bases and J by 3 bases, leaving 11 bases between them. CDR3 DNA: TGTGCCAGCAGTGAATTACAGGGCTACTACGAGCAGTACTTC. It encodes CASSELQGYYEQYF.

The chain is built from TRBV5-1 and TRBJ2-2; possibly TRBD1 for D (5 bases). CDR3 length equals 14 residues. The V end was cut by 2 bases, the J end by 3 bases, with 8 bases between. Germline V gene lookup returns CDR1 SGHRS and CDR2 YFSETQ. CDR3 bases: TGCGCCAGCAGCTTACAGACAGACACCGGGGAGCTGTTTTTT. Its translation is CASSLQTDTGELFF.

The rearrangement uses TRBV27 and TRBJ2-5; tentative D call: TRBD2 (5 bases). CDR3 size: 13 residues. Germline V gene sequence: CDR1 MNHEY, CDR2 SMNVEV (reference sequence). Trimming left V 2 bases short and J 6 bases short, with 10 bases between. The CDR3 spells CASSLREGKTQYF. Written as DNA, the CDR3 is TGTGCCAGCAGTTTACGGGAAGGAAAGACCCAGTACTTC.

The chain recombines TRBV6-5 with TRBJ1-5, with no clear D. Trimming cost V 6 bases and J 0 bases, with 6 bases left between them. Germline CDR1 is MNHEY and CDR2 is SVGAGI. The CDR3 extends over 13 amino acids. The CDR3 DNA sequence: TGTGCCAGCAGGGCTTATAGCAATCAGCCCCAGCATTTT. Its protein is CASRAYSNQPQHF.

This clone has a handful of counts. The chain joins TRBV2 to TRBJ1-5; 7 bases line up with TRBD1. CDR1 and CDR2 from the germline V gene are SNHLY and FYNNEI. With 4 bases clipped from V and 7 bases from J, the junction kept 7 bases outside the gene matches. The CDR3 is 14 amino acids. In nucleotides, the CDR3 is TGTGCCAGCAGTGGACAGGGTCCACGACAGCCCCAGCATTTT. Its translation: CASSGQGPRQPQHF.

This clone was picked up a small number of times. The V call is TRBV7-6, the J call TRBJ2-5; D uncertain. The V end was cut by 0 bases, the J end by 5 bases, with 10 bases between. Germline CDR1 reads SGHVS; CDR2 reads FNYEAQ. The CDR3 has 14 residues. The CDR3 DNA reads as TGTGCCAGCAGCTTAGCGTGGCAATCGGAGACCCAGTACTTC. Residues: CASSLAWQSETQYF. The full variable domain, in which reference TRBV7-6 and TRBJ2-5 provide the parts outside the CDR3, is GAGVSQSPRYKVTKRGQDVALRCDPISGHVSLYWYRQALGQGPEFLTYFNYEAQQDKSGLPNDRFSAERPEGSISTLTIQRTEQRDSAMYRCASSLAWQSETQYFGPGTRLLVL.

The rearrangement links TRBV15 to TRBJ1-5, with a weak D call TRBD1 (5 bases). V was cut by 0 bases and J by 6 bases, with 27 bases left in between. The CDR3 is 20 residues long. Germline V gives CDR1 LNHNV, CDR2 YYDKDF (reference sequence). The CDR3 DNA reads TGTGCCACCAGCAGAGATCGCACCTTGGACACAATTCTATCTAGTCAGCCCCAGCATTTT. It specifies CATSRDRTLDTILSSQPQHF.

The chain joins TRBV27 to TRBJ2-7; 10 bases are shared with TRBD1. J was trimmed by 2 bases and V by 6 bases; bases with no gene match: 10. The CDR3 consists of 16 residues. Germline V lookup: CDR1 MNHEY, CDR2 SMNVEV (reference sequence). For the CDR3, the DNA is TGTGCCAGCAGCAAAGGCCGGGACAGGGGTACCTACGAGCAGTACTTC. As protein: CASSKGRDRGTYEQYF.

The J gene is TRBJ1-2, the V gene TRBV4-1; D might be TRBD1 (5 bases). The CDR3 totals 16 residues. Germline CDR1 MGHRA, CDR2 YSYEKL. The V end was cut by 1 base, the J end by 6 bases, with 18 bases between. CDR3 sequence reads: CASSQGTTLPPHGYTF. The CDR3 DNA reads TGCGCCAGCAGCCAAGGGACAACACTTCCACCACATGGCTACACCTTC.

The chain employs TRBV4-2 and TRBJ2-1, with a possible D match to TRBD2 (6 bases). Germline V gives CDR1 LGHNA, CDR2 YNFKEQ. The CDR3 has 16 amino acids. Between the trimmed V and J ends, which lost 0 bases and 2 bases, there was a span of 11 bases. Here the CDR3 reads CASSQESGLPYNEQFF. CDR3 DNA: TGTGCCAGCAGCCAAGAGTCCGGACTACCCTACAATGAGCAGTTCTTC.

The chain combines TRBV19 with TRBJ1-5; perhaps TRBD1 as D (5 bases). This CDR3 is built from 15 residues. Germline V lookup: CDR1 LNHDA, CDR2 SQIVND (reference sequence). Trimming stripped 3 bases from V and 5 bases from J, with 14 bases between. The CDR3 here is CASSMETEWDQPQHF. CDR3 coding DNA: TGTGCCAGTAGTATGGAGACAGAGTGGGATCAGCCCCAGCATTTT.